This entry is about one T cell receptor beta chain. Using immunoSEQ multiplex PCR, the repertoire was profiled, and TCRdb retains in-frame clones only, with some absent. The table lists some 250,000 clones, around 89% of them singletons. Germline CDR1 and CDR2: SGHDT and YYEEEE. The CDR3 length is 15 residues. V lost 4 bases and J lost 5; bases outside the gene matches: 9. This specimen comes from a study of cytomegalovirus exposure and HLA in healthy donors. The TCR sequence derives from a woman between 18 and 30 years old in good health and CMV-seronegative. This chain connects TRBV5-6 to TRBJ2-5; TRBD2 agrees at 9 bases. The sample comprised PBMCs. The CDR3 reads CASSAPKRGVETQYF. In DNA, the CDR3 is TGTGCCAGCAGCGCCCCCAAGCGGGGGGTGGAGACCCAGTACTTC.